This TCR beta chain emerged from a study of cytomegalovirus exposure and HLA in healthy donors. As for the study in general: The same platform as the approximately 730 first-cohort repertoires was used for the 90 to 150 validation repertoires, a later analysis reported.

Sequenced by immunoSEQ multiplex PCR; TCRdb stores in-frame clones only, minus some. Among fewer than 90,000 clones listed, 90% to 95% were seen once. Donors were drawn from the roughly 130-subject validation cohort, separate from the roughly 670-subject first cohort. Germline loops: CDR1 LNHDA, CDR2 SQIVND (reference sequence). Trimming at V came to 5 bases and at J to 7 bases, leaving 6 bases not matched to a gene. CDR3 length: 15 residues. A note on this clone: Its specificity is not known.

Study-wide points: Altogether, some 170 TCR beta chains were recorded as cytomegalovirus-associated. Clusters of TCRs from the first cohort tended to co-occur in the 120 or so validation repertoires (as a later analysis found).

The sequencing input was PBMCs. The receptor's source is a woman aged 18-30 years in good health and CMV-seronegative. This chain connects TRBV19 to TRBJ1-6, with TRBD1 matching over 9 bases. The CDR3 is CASSPRTGENSPLHF. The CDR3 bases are TGTGCCAGTAGTCCCCGGACAGGGGAAAATTCACCCCTCCACTTT.